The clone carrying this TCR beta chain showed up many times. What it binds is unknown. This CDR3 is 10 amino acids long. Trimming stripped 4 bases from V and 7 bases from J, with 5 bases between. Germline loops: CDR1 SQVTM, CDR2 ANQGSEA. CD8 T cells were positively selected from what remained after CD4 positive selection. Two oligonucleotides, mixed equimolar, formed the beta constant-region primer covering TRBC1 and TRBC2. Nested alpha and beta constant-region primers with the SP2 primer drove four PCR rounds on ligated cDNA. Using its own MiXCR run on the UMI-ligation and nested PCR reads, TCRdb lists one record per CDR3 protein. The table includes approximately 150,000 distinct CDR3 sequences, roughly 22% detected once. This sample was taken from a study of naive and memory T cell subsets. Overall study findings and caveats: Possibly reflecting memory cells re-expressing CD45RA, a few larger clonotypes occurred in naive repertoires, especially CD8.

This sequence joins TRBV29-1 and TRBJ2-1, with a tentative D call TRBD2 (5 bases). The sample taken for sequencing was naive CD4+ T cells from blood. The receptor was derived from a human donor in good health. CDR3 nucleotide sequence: TGCAGCGTTGGGGAGAATGAGCAGTTCTTC. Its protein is CSVGENEQFF.